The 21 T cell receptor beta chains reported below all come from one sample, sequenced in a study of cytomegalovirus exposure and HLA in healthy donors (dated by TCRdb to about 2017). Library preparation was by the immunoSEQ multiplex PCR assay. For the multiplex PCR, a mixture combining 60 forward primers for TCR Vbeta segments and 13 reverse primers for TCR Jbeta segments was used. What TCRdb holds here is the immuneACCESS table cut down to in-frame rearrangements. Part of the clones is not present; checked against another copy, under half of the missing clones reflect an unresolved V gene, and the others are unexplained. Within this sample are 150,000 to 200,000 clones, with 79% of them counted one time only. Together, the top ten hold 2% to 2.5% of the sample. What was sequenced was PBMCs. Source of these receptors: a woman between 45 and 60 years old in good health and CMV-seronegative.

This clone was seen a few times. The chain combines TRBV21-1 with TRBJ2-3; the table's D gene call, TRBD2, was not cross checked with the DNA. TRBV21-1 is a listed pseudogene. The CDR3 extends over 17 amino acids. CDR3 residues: CVLGGWGLAGSTDTQYF. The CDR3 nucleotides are TGTGTCCTAGGAGGGTGGGGACTAGCGGGGAGCACAGATACGCAGTATTTT.

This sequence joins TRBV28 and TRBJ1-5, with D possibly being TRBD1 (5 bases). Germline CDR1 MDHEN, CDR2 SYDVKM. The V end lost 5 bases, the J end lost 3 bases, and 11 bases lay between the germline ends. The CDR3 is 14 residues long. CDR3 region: CASSPGTLNQPQHF. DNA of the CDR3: TGTGCCAGCAGTCCCGGGACTCTCAATCAGCCCCAGCATTTT.

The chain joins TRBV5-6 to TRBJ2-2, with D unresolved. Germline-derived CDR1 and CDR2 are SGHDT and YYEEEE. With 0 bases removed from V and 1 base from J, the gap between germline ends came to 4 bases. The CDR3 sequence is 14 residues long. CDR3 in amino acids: CASSLAVNTGELFF. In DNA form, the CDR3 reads TGTGCCAGCAGCTTGGCCGTGAACACCGGGGAGCTGTTTTTT.

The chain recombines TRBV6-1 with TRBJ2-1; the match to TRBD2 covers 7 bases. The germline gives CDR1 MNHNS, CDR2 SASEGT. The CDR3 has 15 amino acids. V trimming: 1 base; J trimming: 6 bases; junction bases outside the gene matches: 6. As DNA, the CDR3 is TGTGCCAGCAGTGAAGTAAGGACTAGGGGCAATGAGCAGTTCTTC. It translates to CASSEVRTRGNEQFF.

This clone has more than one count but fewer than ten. CDR3 amino acids: CASHGLAGGESEQYF. The CDR3 nucleotides are TGTGCCAGCCACGGACTAGCGGGAGGGGAGAGCGAGCAGTACTTC. The chain couples TRBV27 to TRBJ2-7; the match to TRBD2 covers 15 bases. This CDR3 comprises 15 residues. With 8 bases clipped from V and 6 bases from J, the junction kept 8 bases outside the gene matches. The V gene's germline CDR1 is MNHEY and CDR2 SMNVEV (reference sequence).

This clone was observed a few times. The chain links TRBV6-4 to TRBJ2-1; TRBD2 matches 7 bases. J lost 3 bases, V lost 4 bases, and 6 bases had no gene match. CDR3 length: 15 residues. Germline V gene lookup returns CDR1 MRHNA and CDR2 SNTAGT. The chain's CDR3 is CASSARSGDYNEQFF. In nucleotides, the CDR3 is TGTGCCAGCAGTGCACGGAGCGGGGACTACAATGAGCAGTTCTTC.

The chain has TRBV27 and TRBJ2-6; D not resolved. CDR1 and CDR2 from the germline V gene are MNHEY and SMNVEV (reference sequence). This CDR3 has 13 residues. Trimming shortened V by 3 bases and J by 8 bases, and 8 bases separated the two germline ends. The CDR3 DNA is TGTGCCAGCAGTTTCCAAATCACCAACGTCCTGACTTTC. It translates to CASSFQITNVLTF.

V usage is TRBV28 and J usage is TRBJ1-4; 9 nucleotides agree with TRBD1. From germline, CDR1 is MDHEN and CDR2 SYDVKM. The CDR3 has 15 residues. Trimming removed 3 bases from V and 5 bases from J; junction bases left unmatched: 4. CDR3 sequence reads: CASSFSGTGNEKLFF. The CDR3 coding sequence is TGTGCCAGCAGTTTTTCCGGGACAGGGAATGAAAAACTGTTTTTT.

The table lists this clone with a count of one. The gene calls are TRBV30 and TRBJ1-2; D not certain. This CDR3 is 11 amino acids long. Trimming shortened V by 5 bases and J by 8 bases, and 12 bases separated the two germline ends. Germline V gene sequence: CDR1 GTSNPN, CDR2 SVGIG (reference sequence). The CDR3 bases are TGTGCCTGGGAGGTATTAAGCGGCTACACCTTC. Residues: CAWEVLSGYTF.

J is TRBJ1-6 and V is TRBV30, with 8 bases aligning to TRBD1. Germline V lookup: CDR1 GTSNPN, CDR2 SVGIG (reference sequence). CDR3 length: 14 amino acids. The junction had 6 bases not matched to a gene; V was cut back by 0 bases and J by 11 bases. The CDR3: CAWSVGQGFAPLHF. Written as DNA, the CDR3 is TGTGCCTGGAGTGTAGGACAGGGCTTTGCACCCCTCCACTTT.

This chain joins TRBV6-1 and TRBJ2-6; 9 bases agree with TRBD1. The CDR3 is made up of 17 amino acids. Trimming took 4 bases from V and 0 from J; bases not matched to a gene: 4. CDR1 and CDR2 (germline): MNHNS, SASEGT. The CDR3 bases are TGTGCCAGCAGTGGGGGGACAGGGAGCTCTGGGGCCAACGTCCTGACTTTC. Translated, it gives CASSGGTGSSGANVLTF.

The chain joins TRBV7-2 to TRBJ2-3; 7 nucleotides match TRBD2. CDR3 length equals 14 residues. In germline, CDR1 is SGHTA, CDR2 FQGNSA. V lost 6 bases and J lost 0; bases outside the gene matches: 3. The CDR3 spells CASSPSGSTDTQYF. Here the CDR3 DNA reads TGTGCCAGCAGTCCTAGCGGCAGCACAGATACGCAGTATTTT.

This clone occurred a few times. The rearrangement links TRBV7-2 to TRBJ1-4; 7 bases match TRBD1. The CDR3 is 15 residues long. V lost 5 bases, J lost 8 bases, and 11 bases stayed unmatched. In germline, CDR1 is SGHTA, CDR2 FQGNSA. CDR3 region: CASSKGAQGREKLFF. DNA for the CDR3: TGTGCCAGCAGCAAGGGGGCACAGGGTAGAGAAAAACTGTTTTTT.

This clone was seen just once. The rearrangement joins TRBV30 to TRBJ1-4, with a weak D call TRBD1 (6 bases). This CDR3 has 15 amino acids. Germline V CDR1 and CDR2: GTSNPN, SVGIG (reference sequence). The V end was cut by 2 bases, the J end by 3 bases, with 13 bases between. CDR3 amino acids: CAWSTNRVPNEKLFF. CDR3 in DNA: TGTGCCTGGAGTACTAACAGGGTCCCTAATGAAAAACTGTTTTTT.

CDR3 nucleotide sequence: TGCGCCAGCAGCCCACCCCACTTCTGGGACAGGGGACGACATGGCTACACCTTC. Its translation is CASSPPHFWDRGRHGYTF. The V call is TRBV5-1, the J call TRBJ1-2; 10 nucleotides line up with TRBD1. The CDR3 is made up of 18 amino acids. Germline CDR1 SGHRS, CDR2 YFSETQ. Trimming at V came to 4 bases and at J to 6 bases, leaving 18 bases not matched to a gene.

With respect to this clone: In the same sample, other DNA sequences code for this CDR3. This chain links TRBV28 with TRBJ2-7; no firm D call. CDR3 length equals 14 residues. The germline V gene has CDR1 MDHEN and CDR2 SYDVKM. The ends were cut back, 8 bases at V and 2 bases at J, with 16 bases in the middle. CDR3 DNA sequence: TGTGCCAGCCTCAACCTAGTACCCCCCTACGAGCAGTACTTC. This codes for CASLNLVPPYEQYF.

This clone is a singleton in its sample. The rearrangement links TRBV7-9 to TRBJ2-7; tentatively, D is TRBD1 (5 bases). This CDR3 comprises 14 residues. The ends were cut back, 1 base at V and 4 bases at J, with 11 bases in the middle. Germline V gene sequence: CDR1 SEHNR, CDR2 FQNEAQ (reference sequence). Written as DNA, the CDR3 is TGTGCCAGCAGCTTAGAGGGCAGGGATTACGAGCAGTACTTC. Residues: CASSLEGRDYEQYF.

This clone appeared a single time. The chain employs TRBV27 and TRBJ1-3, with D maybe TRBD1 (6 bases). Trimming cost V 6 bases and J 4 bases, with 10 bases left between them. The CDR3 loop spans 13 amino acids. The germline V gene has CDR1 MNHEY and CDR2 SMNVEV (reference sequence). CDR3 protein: CASRVTGGNTIYF. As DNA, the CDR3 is TGTGCCAGCAGGGTGACAGGAGGAAACACCATATATTTT.

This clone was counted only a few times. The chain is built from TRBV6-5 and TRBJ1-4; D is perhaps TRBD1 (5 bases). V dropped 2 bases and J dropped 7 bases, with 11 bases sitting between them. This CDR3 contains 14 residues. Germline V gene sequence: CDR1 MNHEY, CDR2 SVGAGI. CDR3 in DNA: TGTGCCAGCAGTTACGCAGGGCGGTTTGAAAAACTGTTTTTT. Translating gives CASSYAGRFEKLFF.

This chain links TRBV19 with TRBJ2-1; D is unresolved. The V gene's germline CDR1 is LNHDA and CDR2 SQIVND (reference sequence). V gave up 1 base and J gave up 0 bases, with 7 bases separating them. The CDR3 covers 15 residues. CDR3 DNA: TGTGCCAGTAGTATAGGCTCAGGCTCCTACAATGAGCAGTTCTTC. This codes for CASSIGSGSYNEQFF.

The CDR3 here is CASSQDPRTSGYNEQFF. CDR3 bases: TGTGCCAGCAGCCAAGATCCCAGGACTAGCGGCTACAATGAGCAGTTCTTC. The chain links TRBV14 to TRBJ2-1, with TRBD2 matching over 10 bases. V dropped 0 bases and J dropped 3; count of bases not matched to a gene: 5. CDR1 and CDR2 from the germline V gene are SGHDN and FVKESK. The CDR3 covers 17 residues.